The 20 T cell receptor beta chains below all came from one sample that was sequenced in a study of shared clonotypes between healthy human individuals. The table came from immunoSEQ multiplex PCR; TCRdb's copy has only in-frame clones and leaves some out. The repertoire holds about 1.5 million clones, over 95% seen once, with 1.2% in the top ten. The sequenced material came from naive CD4+ T cells sorted from blood. Subset indicated: CD45RA+ positively selected. The receptors shown here come from a man between 25 and 39 years old in good health.

The V call is TRBV5-1, the J call TRBJ1-2; a possible D gene is TRBD1 (6 bases). Germline CDR1 is SGHRS and CDR2 is YFSETQ. The CDR3 has 15 residues. Trimming removed 0 bases at V and 6 bases at J, with 15 bases between. CDR3 sequence: CASSLARGGRHGYTF. CDR3 DNA: TGCGCCAGCAGCTTGGCACGGGGGGGCCGCCATGGCTACACCTTC.

The V and J genes are TRBV18 and TRBJ1-2; no clear D. The length of the CDR3 is 15 residues. Germline-derived CDR1 and CDR2 are KGHSH and LQKENI. Trimming pared 2 bases from V and 0 bases from J, leaving 10 bases between. This CDR3 reads CASSPRAKANYGYTF. The CDR3 DNA is TGTGCCAGCTCACCAAGAGCGAAAGCTAACTATGGCTACACCTTC. Using reference TRBV18 and TRBJ1-2 for the parts outside the CDR3, the full variable domain is NAGVMQNPRHLVRRRGQEARLRCSPMKGHSHVYWYRQLPEEGLKFMVYLQKENIIDESGMPKERFSAEFPKEGPSILRIQQVVRGDSAAYFCASSPRAKANYGYTFGSGTRLTVV.

The V call is TRBV6-6, the J call TRBJ2-3, with 7 bases identical to TRBD2. The CDR3 sequence is 15 residues long. Germline loops: CDR1 MNHNY, CDR2 SVGAGI (reference sequence). V was pared by 6 bases and J by 6 bases, with 12 bases of the junction left unmatched. The CDR3 sequence is CASRTLAGRSDTQYF. DNA for the CDR3: TGTGCCAGCAGGACCTTAGCCGGGAGGAGCGATACGCAGTATTTT.

The V gene is TRBV6-5, the J gene TRBJ1-5; no firm D call. V lost 0 bases, J lost 4 bases, and 4 bases lay in between. Germline V gene data show CDR1 as MNHEY and CDR2 as SVGAGI. This CDR3 has 13 residues. CDR3 amino acids: CASSYSLNQPQHF. The CDR3 DNA follows: TGTGCCAGCAGTTACTCTCTGAATCAGCCCCAGCATTTT.

V usage is TRBV9 and J usage is TRBJ2-7; TRBD2 aligns across 9 bases. The CDR3 is 17 amino acids. Germline loops: CDR1 SGDLS, CDR2 YYNGEE. V lost 4 bases, J lost 3 bases, and 14 bases stayed unmatched. CDR3 bases: TGTGCCAGCAGCCCTGCCCCGGGACTAGCTTCCCTCTACGAGCAGTACTTC. Its translation is CASSPAPGLASLYEQYF.

The chain combines TRBV9 with TRBJ2-5; D is perhaps TRBD2 (5 bases). CDR1 is SGDLS, CDR2 YYNGEE, per germline. The CDR3 runs 13 residues. The ends were cut back, 0 bases at V and 4 bases at J, with 7 bases in the middle. CDR3 DNA sequence: TGTGCCAGCAGCGTAGCGGGGTCAGAGACCCAGTACTTC. Residues: CASSVAGSETQYF.

This rearrangement joins TRBV19 to TRBJ2-1; D might be TRBD2 (5 bases). The CDR3 is 13 residues long. Germline loops: CDR1 LNHDA, CDR2 SQIVND (reference sequence). Trimming removed 4 bases at V and 10 bases at J, with 14 bases between. The CDR3 is CASSTARTGEQFF. In DNA form, the CDR3 reads TGTGCCAGTAGTACCGCTCGGACTGGGGAGCAGTTCTTC.

This chain connects TRBV6-4 to TRBJ2-1, with TRBD2 matching over 7 bases. The germline CDR1 and CDR2 sequences are MRHNA and SNTAGT. V trimming: 7 bases; J trimming: 8 bases; junction bases outside the gene matches: 20. CDR3 length: 17 amino acids. The CDR3, as DNA: TGTGCCAGCACTCGACGGCGGTTGGCGGGAGTATTCGATGAGCAGTTCTTC. Its translation is CASTRRRLAGVFDEQFF.

This clone was picked up one time. The V call is TRBV10-2, the J call TRBJ1-3; 8 bases match TRBD1. Losses at the gene ends were 5 bases for V and 1 base for J; bases not matched to a gene: 4. The length of the CDR3 is 15 residues. In germline, CDR1 is WSHSY, CDR2 SAAADI. The CDR3 protein is CASSPGQGSGNTIYF. DNA of the CDR3: TGCGCCAGCAGTCCCGGACAGGGATCTGGAAACACCATATATTTT.

The J gene is TRBJ2-7, the V gene TRBV7-2; D possibly corresponds to TRBD2 (6 bases). Per the germline V gene, CDR1 is SGHTA and CDR2 is FQGNSA. V lost 8 bases and J lost 0, with 8 bases in between. The length of the CDR3 is 12 residues. CDR3 nucleotide sequence: TGTGCCAGCGGAGGGCACTCCTACGAGCAGTACTTC. Translated: CASGGHSYEQYF.

The chain has TRBV4-1 and TRBJ2-1, with TRBD2 identical over 11 bases. Germline assignment: CDR1 MGHRA and CDR2 YSYEKL. CDR3 size: 15 residues. With 4 bases clipped from V and 3 bases from J, the junction kept 2 bases outside the gene matches. The CDR3 region is CASSLAGGIYNEQFF. In nucleotides, the CDR3 is TGCGCCAGCAGCCTAGCGGGAGGGATCTACAATGAGCAGTTCTTC.

About this clone itself: This same CDR3 is encoded by further DNA sequences in the sample. The chain carries TRBV2 and TRBJ2-7; 7 bases are a match to TRBD1. CDR3 length: 13 amino acids. After removal of 6 bases from V and 2 bases from J, the junction contained 4 bases not matched to a gene. Germline V gene data show CDR1 as SNHLY and CDR2 as FYNNEI. CDR3 region: CASRATGTYEQYF. The CDR3 DNA reads TGTGCCAGCAGAGCGACAGGGACCTACGAGCAGTACTTC.

V gene TRBV7-9 combines with J gene TRBJ2-2; weak D call: TRBD2 (5 bases). CDR1 SEHNR and CDR2 FQNEAQ come from the germline V gene (reference sequence). The V gene lost 7 bases and the J gene lost 1 base, with 16 bases spanning the gap. There are 16 residues in the CDR3. CDR3 DNA: TGTGCCAGCACCACGACGGGGTCGGGGAACACCGGGGAGCTGTTTTTT. This encodes CASTTTGSGNTGELFF.

The chain carries TRBV18 and TRBJ2-1; 11 positions match TRBD2. CDR1 and CDR2 from the germline V gene are KGHSH and LQKENI. The CDR3 extends over 18 amino acids. The trim removed 5 bases at V and 3 bases at J, leaving 12 bases unmatched. This CDR3 reads CASSAVPTSGGHYNEQFF. DNA of the CDR3: TGTGCCAGCTCAGCGGTCCCTACTAGCGGGGGACACTACAATGAGCAGTTCTTC.

The rearrangement uses TRBV18 and TRBJ2-7; D is unresolved. The CDR3 is made up of 13 amino acids. V was pared by 3 bases and J by 0 bases, with 6 bases between. Germline CDR1 KGHSH, CDR2 LQKENI. Here the CDR3 DNA reads TGTGCCAGCTCACCGCCTTTCTCCTACGAGCAGTACTTC. It encodes CASSPPFSYEQYF.

The J gene is TRBJ1-2, the V gene TRBV15; no reliable D call. Trimming cost V 0 bases and J 8 bases, with 10 bases left between them. The length of the CDR3 is 13 residues. Germline V lookup: CDR1 LNHNV, CDR2 YYDKDF (reference sequence). Here the CDR3 reads CATSRDEAGGYTF. The CDR3 DNA reads TGTGCCACCAGCAGAGATGAGGCCGGGGGCTACACCTTC.

This clone has just one count. The chain combines TRBV10-1 with TRBJ1-1; D gene unclear. Germline-derived CDR1 and CDR2 are WNHNN and SYGVQD (reference sequence). V was pared by 0 bases and J by 5 bases, with 10 bases between. The CDR3 is 14 residues long. CDR3 sequence reads: CASSESPAWTEAFF. For the CDR3, the DNA is TGCGCCAGCAGTGAGTCGCCCGCGTGGACTGAAGCTTTCTTT.

The chain employs TRBV2 and TRBJ2-3; 11 bases are a match to TRBD2. Germline V gene sequence: CDR1 SNHLY, CDR2 FYNNEI. The CDR3 extends over 16 amino acids. With V trimmed by 5 bases and J by 7 bases, 11 bases remained unmatched. This CDR3 reads CASSPKLAGVENTQYF. CDR3 DNA: TGTGCCAGCAGTCCTAAACTAGCGGGAGTTGAGAATACGCAGTATTTT.

A remark on this clone: Its ends do not fully match the called genes, so a read error is possible. This chain joins TRBV12-5 and TRBJ2-2; D is unclear. There are 9 residues in the CDR3. CDR1 and CDR2 from the germline V gene are LGHNT and FRNRAP. The CDR3 DNA sequence: TGCCTCACTGACGGGGAGCTGTTTTTT. Its translation is CLTDGELFF.

This rearrangement joins TRBV29-1 to TRBJ1-2; TRBD1 might be the D (6 bases). Germline V gene data show CDR1 as SQVTM and CDR2 as ANQGSEA. Trimming shortened V by 4 bases and J by 10 bases, and 22 bases separated the two germline ends. The CDR3 is 14 residues long. CDR3 loop: CSVARDTGFTVYTF. CDR3 DNA: TGCAGCGTTGCTCGGGACACGGGGTTCACCGTCTACACCTTC.